Shown below are 9 T cell receptor beta chains from a single sample sequenced in a study of cytomegalovirus exposure and HLA in healthy donors (dated by TCRdb to 2016 to 2017). Libraries were built with the immunoSEQ multiplex PCR assay. A mixture of 60 forward primers for TCR Vbeta segments and 13 reverse primers for TCR Jbeta segments was used in the multiplex PCR. The immuneACCESS repertoire file appears here via TCRdb, limited to in-frame rearrangements. These files lack a portion of the clones; in checked studies, under half of the deficit traces to unresolved V genes, and the cause of the others is not known. The sample records 210,000 or so clones, around 80% of which are singletons. The ten largest clones represent around 0.44% of the sample. Sequencing was carried out using PBMCs. The receptors were sampled from a boy between 10 and 17 years old in good health and CMV-seronegative.

The rearrangement links TRBV5-4 to TRBJ2-5; possibly TRBD1 for D (6 bases). The V end was cut by 4 bases, the J end by 5 bases, with 15 bases between. The CDR3 is made up of 14 amino acids. CDR1 SGHNT and CDR2 YYREEE come from the germline V gene (reference sequence). CDR3 sequence (DNA): TGTGCCAGCAGCGCCTCAGGGGTTTTGGAGACCCAGTACTTC. This gives the protein CASSASGVLETQYF.

The chain uses TRBV5-6 and TRBJ2-7, with D possibly being TRBD1 (7 bases). Per the germline V gene, CDR1 is SGHDT and CDR2 is YYEEEE. The CDR3 contains 17 residues. Trimming left V 4 bases short and J 2 bases short, with 22 bases between. CDR3 region: CASSLVGGQARTYEQYF. In DNA form, the CDR3 reads TGTGCCAGCAGCCTGGTGGGAGGACAGGCGAGGACCTACGAGCAGTACTTC.

The gene calls are TRBV10-2 and TRBJ2-4; 15 bases match TRBD2. Trimming removed 3 bases from V and 9 bases from J; junction bases left unmatched: 3. Germline lookup yields CDR1 WSHSY and CDR2 SAAADI. The CDR3 has 15 residues. The chain's CDR3 is CASSEGGLAGGIQYF. DNA of the CDR3: TGCGCCAGCAGTGAAGGGGGACTAGCGGGAGGCATTCAGTACTTC.

The chain employs TRBV5-1 and TRBJ2-5; 10 bases match TRBD2. The junction had 4 bases not matched to a gene; V was cut back by 5 bases and J by 3 bases. The CDR3 length is 14 residues. From germline, CDR1 is SGHRS and CDR2 YFSETQ. Here the CDR3 DNA reads TGCGCCAGCAGGCAAGCGGGAGGGGAAGAGACCCAGTACTTC. Translating it yields CASRQAGGEETQYF.

The chain links TRBV19 to TRBJ2-7; 10 positions match TRBD1. CDR1 is LNHDA and CDR2 is SQIVND in the germline V gene (reference sequence). The trim removed 5 bases at V and 5 bases at J, leaving 12 bases unmatched. This CDR3 contains 16 residues. The CDR3 region has the DNA TGTGCCAGTAGTCTGGGGGGACAGGGGAAGTTCGACGAGCAGTACTTC. It is translated as CASSLGGQGKFDEQYF.

The rearrangement joins TRBV30 to TRBJ1-2; D call uncertain. CDR3 length equals 11 residues. Germline V CDR1 and CDR2: GTSNPN, SVGIG (reference sequence). Trimming took 0 bases from V and 11 from J, leaving 10 bases between them. The CDR3 spells CAWSVFGIYTF. The DNA for the CDR3 is TGTGCCTGGAGTGTCTTCGGTATATACACCTTC. Full variable domain (remainder filled in from reference TRBV30 and TRBJ1-2): SQTIHQWPATLVQPVGSPLSLECTVEGTSNPNLYWYRQAAGRGLQLLFYSVGIGQISSEVPQNLSASRPQDRQFILSSKKLLLSDSGFYLCAWSVFGIYTFGSGTRLTVV.

V is TRBV9 and J is TRBJ2-5; D is possibly TRBD2 (6 bases). The CDR3 loop spans 17 amino acids. The V gene's germline CDR1 is SGDLS and CDR2 YYNGEE. Trimming removed 4 bases at V and 2 bases at J, with 21 bases between. DNA of the CDR3: TGTGCCAGCAGCTCAGTCGGGTCAGGGAGGACTCAAGAGACCCAGTACTTC. It encodes CASSSVGSGRTQETQYF.

This rearrangement joins TRBV30 to TRBJ2-3; the D gene is possibly TRBD2 (6 bases). V lost 4 bases and J 3 bases, leaving 14 bases between the germline ends. The CDR3 consists of 14 residues. CDR1 is GTSNPN, CDR2 SVGIG, per germline (reference sequence). In nucleotides, the CDR3 is TGTGCCTGGACCGGGAGTTCTAGGACAGATACGCAGTATTTT. Its protein product is CAWTGSSRTDTQYF.

V usage is TRBV2 and J usage is TRBJ2-4, with D perhaps matching TRBD2 (5 bases). Germline CDR1 SNHLY, CDR2 FYNNEI. The CDR3 is 15 amino acids. Trimming removed 5 bases at V and 9 bases at J, with 20 bases between. The DNA of the CDR3 is TGTGCCAGCAGTTCGGGTGGACTGACCTTTGGCATTCAGTACTTC. Translation: CASSSGGLTFGIQYF.